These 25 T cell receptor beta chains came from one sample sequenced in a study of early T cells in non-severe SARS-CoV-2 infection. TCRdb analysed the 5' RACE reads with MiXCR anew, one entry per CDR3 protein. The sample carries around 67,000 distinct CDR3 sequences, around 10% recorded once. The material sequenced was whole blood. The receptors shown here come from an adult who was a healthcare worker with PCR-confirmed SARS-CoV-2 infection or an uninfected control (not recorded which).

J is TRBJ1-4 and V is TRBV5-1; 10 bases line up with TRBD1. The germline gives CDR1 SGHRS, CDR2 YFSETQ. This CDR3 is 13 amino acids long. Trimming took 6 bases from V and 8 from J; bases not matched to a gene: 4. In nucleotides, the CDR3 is TGCGCCAGCACCCGGGACAGGGGAGAAAAACTGTTTTTT. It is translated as CASTRDRGEKLFF.

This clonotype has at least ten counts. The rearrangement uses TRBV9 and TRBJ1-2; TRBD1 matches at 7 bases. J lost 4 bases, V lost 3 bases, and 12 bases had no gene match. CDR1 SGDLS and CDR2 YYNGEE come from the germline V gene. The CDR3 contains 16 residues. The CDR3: CASSGIGTAAIYGYTF. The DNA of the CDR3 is TGTGCCAGCAGCGGCATAGGGACAGCCGCCATCTATGGCTACACCTTC.

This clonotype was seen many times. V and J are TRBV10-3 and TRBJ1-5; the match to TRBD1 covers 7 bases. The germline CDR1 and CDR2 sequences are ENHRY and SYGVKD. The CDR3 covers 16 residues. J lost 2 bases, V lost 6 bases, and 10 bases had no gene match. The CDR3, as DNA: TGTGCCATCAGCCCCACCGCCGGACAGGGCAATCAGCCCCAGCATTTT. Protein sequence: CAISPTAGQGNQPQHF.

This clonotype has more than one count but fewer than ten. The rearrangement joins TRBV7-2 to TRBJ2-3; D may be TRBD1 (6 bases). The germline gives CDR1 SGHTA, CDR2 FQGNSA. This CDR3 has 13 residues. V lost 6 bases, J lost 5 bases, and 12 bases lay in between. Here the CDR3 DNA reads TGTGCCAGCAGTTCCACAGGGAAAGATACGCAGTATTTT. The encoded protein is CASSSTGKDTQYF.

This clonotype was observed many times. The CDR3 here is CASSPSGRANTGELFF. CDR3 nucleotides: TGTGCCAGCAGCCCTAGCGGGAGGGCGAACACCGGGGAGCTGTTTTTT. The gene calls are TRBV6-1 and TRBJ2-2, with 12 bases fitting TRBD2. Germline loops: CDR1 MNHNS, CDR2 SASEGT. This CDR3 spans 16 amino acids. Losses at the gene ends were 6 bases for V and 0 bases for J; bases not matched to a gene: 2.

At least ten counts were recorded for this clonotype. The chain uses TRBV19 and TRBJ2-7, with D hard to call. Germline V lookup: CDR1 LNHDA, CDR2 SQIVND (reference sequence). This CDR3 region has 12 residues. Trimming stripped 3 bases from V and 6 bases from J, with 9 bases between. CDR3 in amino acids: CASSMWGLEQYF. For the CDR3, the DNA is TGTGCCAGTAGTATGTGGGGTCTCGAGCAGTACTTC. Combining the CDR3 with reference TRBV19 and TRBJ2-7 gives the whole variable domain DGGITQSPKYLFRKEGQNVTLSCEQNLNHDAMYWYRQDPGQGLRLIYYSQIVNDFQKGDIAEGYSVSREKKESFPLTVTSAQKNPTAFYLCASSMWGLEQYFGPGTRLTVT.

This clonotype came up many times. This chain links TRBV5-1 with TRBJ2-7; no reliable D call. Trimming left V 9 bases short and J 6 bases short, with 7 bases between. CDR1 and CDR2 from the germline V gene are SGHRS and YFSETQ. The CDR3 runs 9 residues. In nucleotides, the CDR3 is TGCGCCATCCTCGTCGAGCAGTACTTC. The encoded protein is CAILVEQYF.

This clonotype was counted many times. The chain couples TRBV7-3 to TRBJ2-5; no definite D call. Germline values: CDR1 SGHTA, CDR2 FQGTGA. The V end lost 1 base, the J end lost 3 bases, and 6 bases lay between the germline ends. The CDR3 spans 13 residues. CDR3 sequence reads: CASSLKREETQYF. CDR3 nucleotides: TGTGCCAGCAGCTTAAAAAGAGAAGAGACCCAGTACTTC.

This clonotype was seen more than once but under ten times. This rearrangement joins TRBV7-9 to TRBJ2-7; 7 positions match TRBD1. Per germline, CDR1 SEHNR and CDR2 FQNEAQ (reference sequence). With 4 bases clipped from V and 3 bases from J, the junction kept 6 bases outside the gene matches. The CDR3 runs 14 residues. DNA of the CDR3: TGTGCCAGCAGCTCACCACAGGGGTTCTACGAGCAGTACTTC. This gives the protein CASSSPQGFYEQYF.

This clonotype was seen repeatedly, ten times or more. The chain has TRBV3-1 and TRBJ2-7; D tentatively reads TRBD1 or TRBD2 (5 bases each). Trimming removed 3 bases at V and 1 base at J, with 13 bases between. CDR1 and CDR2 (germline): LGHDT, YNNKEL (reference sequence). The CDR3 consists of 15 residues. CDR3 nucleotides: TGTGCCAGCAGCCAGTTACCGGGGCCATCCTACGAGCAGTACTTC. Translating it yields CASSQLPGPSYEQYF.

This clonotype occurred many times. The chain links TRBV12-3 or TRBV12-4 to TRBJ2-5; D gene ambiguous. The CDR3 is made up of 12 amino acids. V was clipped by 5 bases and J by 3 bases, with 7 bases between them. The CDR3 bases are TGTGCCAGCAGTCCTAGAGAAGAGACCCAGTACTTC. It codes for CASSPREETQYF.

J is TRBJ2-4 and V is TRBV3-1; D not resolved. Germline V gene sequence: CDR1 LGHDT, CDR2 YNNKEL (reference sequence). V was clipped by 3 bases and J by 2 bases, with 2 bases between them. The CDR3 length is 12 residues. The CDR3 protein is CASSHSKNIQYF. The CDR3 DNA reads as TGTGCCAGCAGCCATTCCAAAAACATTCAGTACTTC.

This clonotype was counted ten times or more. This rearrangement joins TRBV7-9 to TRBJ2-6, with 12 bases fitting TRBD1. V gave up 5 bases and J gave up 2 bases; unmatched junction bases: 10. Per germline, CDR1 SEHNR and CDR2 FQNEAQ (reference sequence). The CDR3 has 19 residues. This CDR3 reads CASSPPPGQGAPGANVLTF. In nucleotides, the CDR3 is TGTGCCAGCAGCCCTCCCCCGGGACAGGGGGCGCCTGGGGCCAACGTCCTGACTTTC.

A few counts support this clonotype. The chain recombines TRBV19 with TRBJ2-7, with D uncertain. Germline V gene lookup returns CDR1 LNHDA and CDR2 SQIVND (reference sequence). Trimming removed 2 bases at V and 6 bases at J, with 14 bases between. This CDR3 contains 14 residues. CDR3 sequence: CASSISGPTGEQYF. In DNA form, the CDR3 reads TGTGCCAGTAGTATATCCGGACCGACGGGCGAGCAGTACTTC.

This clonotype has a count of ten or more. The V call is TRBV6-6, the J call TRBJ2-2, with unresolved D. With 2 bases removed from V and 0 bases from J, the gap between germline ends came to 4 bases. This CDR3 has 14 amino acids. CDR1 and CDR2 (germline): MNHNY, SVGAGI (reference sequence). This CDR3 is CASSYHTNTGELFF. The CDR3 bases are TGTGCCAGCAGTTACCATACGAACACCGGGGAGCTGTTTTTT.

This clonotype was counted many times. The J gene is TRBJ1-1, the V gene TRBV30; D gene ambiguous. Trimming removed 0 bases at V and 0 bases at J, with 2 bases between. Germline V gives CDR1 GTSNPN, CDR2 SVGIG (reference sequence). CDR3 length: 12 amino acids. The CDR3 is CAWSVLNTEAFF. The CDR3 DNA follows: TGTGCCTGGAGTGTTCTGAACACTGAAGCTTTCTTT.

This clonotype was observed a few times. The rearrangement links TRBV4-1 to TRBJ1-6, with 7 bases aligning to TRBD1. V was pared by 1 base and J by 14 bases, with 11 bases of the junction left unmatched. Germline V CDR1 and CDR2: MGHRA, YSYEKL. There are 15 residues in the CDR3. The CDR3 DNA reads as TGCGCCAGCAGCCAAGGACAGGGAACAAGGGGGACCCTCCACTTT. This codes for CASSQGQGTRGTLHF.

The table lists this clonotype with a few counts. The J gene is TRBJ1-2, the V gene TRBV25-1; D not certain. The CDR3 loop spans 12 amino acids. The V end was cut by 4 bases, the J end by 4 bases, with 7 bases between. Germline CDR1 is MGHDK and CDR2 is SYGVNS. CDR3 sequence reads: CASSGNRYGYTF. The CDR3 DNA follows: TGTGCCAGCAGTGGTAACCGCTATGGCTACACCTTC.

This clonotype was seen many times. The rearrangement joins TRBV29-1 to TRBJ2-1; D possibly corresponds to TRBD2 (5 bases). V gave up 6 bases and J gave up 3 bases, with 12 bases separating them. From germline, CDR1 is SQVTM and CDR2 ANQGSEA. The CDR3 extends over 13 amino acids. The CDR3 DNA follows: TGCAGCGTCGCTACACTAGACTACAATGAGCAGTTCTTC. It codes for CSVATLDYNEQFF.

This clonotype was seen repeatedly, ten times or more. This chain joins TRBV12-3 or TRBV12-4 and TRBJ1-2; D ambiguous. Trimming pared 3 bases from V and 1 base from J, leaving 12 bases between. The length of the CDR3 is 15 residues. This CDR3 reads CASSLRRNFNYGYTF. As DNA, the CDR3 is TGTGCCAGCAGTTTGAGGCGAAACTTTAACTATGGCTACACCTTC.

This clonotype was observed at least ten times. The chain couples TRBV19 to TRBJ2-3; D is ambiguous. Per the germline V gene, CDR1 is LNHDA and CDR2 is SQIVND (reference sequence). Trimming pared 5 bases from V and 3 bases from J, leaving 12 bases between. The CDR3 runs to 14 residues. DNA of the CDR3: TGTGCCAGTAGTCCTCCCATCCATACAGATACGCAGTATTTT. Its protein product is CASSPPIHTDTQYF.

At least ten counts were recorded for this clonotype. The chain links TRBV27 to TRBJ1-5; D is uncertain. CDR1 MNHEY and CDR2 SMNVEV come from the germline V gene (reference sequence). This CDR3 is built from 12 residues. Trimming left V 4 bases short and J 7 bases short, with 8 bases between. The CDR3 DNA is TGTGCCAGCAGTTCAGGAGGACAGCCCCAGCATTTT. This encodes CASSSGGQPQHF.

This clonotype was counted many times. CDR3 region: CASGSVSGTYNEQFF. CDR3 sequence (DNA): TGTGCTAGTGGTTCGGTTAGCGGGACCTACAATGAGCAGTTCTTC. This chain uses TRBV12-5 with TRBJ2-1, with 8 bases that match TRBD2. Germline CDR1 LGHNT, CDR2 FRNRAP. The CDR3 contains 15 residues. Trimming removed 4 bases from V and 2 bases from J; junction bases left unmatched: 4.

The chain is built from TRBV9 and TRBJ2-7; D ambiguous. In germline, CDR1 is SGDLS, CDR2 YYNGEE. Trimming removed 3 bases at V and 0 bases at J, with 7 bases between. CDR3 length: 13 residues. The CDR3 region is CASSAILSYEQYF. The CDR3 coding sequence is TGTGCCAGCAGCGCTATTCTCTCCTACGAGCAGTACTTC.

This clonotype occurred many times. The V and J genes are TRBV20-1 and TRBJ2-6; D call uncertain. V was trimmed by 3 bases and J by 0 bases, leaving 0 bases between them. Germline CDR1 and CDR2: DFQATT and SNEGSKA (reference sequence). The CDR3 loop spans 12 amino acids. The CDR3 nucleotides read TGCAGTGCTAGCTCTGGGGCCAACGTCCTGACTTTC. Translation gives CSASSGANVLTF.